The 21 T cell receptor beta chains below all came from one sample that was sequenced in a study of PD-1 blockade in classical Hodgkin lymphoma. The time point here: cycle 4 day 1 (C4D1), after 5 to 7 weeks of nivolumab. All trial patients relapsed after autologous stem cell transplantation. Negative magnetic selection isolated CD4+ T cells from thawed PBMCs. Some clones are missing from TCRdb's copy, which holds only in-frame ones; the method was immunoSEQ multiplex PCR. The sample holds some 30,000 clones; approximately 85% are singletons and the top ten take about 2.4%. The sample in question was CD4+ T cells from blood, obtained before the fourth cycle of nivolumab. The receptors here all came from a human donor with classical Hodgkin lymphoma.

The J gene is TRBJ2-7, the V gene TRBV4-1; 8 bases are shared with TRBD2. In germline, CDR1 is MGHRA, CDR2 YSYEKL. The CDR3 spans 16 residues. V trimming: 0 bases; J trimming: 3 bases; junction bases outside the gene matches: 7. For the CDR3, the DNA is TGCGCCAGCAGCCAAGATCCCAGCGGGAGTATCTACGAGCAGTACTTC. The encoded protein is CASSQDPSGSIYEQYF.

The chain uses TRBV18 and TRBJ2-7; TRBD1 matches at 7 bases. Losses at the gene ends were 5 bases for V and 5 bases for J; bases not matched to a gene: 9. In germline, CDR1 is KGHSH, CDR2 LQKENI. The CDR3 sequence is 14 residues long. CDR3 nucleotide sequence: TGTGCCAGCTCAATCCATACAGGGGACGACGAGCAGTACTTC. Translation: CASSIHTGDDEQYF.

The CDR3 nucleotides are TGTGCCAGCAGCTTGGATTTGACAGGGGTAACCGGGGAGCTGTTTTTT. Its translation is CASSLDLTGVTGELFF. The V and J genes are TRBV5-4 and TRBJ2-2; 8 bases match TRBD1. Germline CDR1 is SGHNT and CDR2 is YYREEE (reference sequence). V shed 0 bases, J shed 5 bases, and the junction held 6 bases outside the gene matches. The CDR3 spans 16 residues. Full variable domain (remainder filled in from reference TRBV5-4 and TRBJ2-2): ETGVTQSPTHLIKTRGQQVTLRCSSQSGHNTVSWYQQALGQGPQFIFQYYREEENGRGNFPPRFSGLQFPNYSSELNVNALELDDSALYLCASSLDLTGVTGELFFGEGSRLTVL.

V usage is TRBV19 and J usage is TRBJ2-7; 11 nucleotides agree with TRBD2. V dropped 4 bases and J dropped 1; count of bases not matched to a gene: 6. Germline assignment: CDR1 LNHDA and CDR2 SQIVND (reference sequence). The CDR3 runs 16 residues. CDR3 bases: TGTGCCAGTAGTACTAGCGGGAGGCAATTTTCCTACGAGCAGTACTTC. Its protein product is CASSTSGRQFSYEQYF.

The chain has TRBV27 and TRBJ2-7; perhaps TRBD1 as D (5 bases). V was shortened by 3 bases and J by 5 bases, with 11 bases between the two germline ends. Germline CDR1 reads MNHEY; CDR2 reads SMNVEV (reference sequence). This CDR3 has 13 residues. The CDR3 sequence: CASSFFGAHEQYF. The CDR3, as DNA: TGTGCCAGCAGTTTTTTTGGGGCCCACGAGCAGTACTTC.

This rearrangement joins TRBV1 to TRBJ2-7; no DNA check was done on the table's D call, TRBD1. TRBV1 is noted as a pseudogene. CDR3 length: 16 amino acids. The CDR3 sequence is CTSSLAPRGRIYEQYF. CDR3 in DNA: TGCACCAGCAGCCTGGCCCCCAGGGGGAGAATCTACGAGCAGTACTTC.

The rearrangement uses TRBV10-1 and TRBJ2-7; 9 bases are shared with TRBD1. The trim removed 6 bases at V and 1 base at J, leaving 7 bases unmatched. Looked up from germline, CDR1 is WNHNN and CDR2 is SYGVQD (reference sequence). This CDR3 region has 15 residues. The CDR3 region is CASSPEGTGSYEQYF. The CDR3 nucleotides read TGCGCCAGCAGCCCCGAGGGGACAGGGTCCTACGAGCAGTACTTC.

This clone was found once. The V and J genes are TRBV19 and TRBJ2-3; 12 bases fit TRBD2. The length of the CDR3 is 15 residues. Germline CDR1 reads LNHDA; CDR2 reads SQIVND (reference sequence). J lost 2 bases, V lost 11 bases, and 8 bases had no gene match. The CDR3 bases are TGTGCCTCTTCTGGACTAGCGGGAACCACAGATACGCAGTATTTT. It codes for CASSGLAGTTDTQYF.

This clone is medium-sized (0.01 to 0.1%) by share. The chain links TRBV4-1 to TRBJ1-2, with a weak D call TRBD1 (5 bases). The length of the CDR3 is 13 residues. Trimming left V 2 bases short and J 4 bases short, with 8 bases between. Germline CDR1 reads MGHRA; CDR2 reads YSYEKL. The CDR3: CASSQMGLYGYTF. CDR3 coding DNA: TGCGCCAGCAGCCAAATGGGACTCTATGGCTACACCTTC.

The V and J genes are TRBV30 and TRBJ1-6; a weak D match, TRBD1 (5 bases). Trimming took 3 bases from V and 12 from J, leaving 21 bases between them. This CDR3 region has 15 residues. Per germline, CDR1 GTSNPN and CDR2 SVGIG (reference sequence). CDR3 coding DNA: TGTGCCTGGAGGGAATCCGGGACCCAGCTGGAACCCCTCCACTTT. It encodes CAWRESGTQLEPLHF. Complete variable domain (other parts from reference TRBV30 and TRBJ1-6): SQTIHQWPATLVQPVGSPLSLECTVEGTSNPNLYWYRQAAGRGLQLLFYSVGIGQISSEVPQNLSASRPQDRQFILSSKKLLLSDSGFYLCAWRESGTQLEPLHFGNGTRLTVT.

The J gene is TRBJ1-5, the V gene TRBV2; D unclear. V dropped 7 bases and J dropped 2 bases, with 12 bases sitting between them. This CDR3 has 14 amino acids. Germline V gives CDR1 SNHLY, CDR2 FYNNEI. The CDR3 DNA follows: TGTGCCAGCATTGCGACGGCTGGCAATCAGCCCCAGCATTTT. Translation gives CASIATAGNQPQHF.

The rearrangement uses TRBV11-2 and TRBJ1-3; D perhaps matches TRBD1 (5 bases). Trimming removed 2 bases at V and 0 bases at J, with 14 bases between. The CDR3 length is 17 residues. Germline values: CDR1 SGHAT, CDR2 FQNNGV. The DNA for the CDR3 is TGTGCCAGCAGCTTACGAGGAGGCGGGGGCTCTGGAAACACCATATATTTT. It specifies CASSLRGGGGSGNTIYF.

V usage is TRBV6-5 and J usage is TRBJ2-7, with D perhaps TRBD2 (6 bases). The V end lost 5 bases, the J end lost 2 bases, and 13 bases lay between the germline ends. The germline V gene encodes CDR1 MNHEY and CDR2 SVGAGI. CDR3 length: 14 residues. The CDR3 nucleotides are TGTGCCAGCAGTGCTGAGGCGGGACCCTACGAGCAGTACTTC. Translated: CASSAEAGPYEQYF.

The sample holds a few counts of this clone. CDR3 nucleotides: TGCAGCGTTCAACCGGGACAGGGAGCCTACACCTTC. This codes for CSVQPGQGAYTF. The chain has TRBV29-1 and TRBJ1-2; 9 nucleotides agree with TRBD1. In germline, CDR1 is SQVTM, CDR2 ANQGSEA. Unmatched junction bases numbered 8, after V lost 5 bases and J lost 10 bases. The CDR3 consists of 12 residues.

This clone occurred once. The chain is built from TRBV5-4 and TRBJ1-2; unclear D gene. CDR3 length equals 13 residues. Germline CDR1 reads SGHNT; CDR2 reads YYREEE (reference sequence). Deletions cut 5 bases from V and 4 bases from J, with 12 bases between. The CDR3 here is CASRFGGLYGYTF. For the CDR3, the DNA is TGTGCCAGCAGGTTTGGAGGGCTCTATGGCTACACCTTC.

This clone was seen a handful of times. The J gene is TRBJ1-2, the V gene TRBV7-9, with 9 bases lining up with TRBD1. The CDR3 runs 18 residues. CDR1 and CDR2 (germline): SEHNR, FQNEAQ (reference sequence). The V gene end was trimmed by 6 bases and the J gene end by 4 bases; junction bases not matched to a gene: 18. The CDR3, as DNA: TGTGCCAGCAGACACCCAACCGGGACAGGGAGGGTTGGCTATGGCTACACCTTC. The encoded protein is CASRHPTGTGRVGYGYTF.

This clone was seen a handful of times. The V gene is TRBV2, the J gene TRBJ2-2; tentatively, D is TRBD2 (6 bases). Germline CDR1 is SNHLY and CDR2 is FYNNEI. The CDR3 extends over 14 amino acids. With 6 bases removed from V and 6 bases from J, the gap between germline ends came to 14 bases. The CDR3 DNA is TGTGCCAGCAGCGGGACTCGATACTCCGGGGAGCTGTTTTTT. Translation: CASSGTRYSGELFF.

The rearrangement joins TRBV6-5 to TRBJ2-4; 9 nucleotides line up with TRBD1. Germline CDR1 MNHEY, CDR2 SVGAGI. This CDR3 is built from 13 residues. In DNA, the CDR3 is TGTGGGACAGGGGCGTTAGCCAAAAACATTCAGTACTTC. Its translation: CGTGALAKNIQYF.

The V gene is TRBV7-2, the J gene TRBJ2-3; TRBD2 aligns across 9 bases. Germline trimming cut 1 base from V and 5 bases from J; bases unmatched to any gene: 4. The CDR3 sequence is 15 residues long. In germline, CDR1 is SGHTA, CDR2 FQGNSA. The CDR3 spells CASSLGVAGVDTQYF. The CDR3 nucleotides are TGTGCCAGCAGCTTAGGGGTAGCGGGAGTAGATACGCAGTATTTT.

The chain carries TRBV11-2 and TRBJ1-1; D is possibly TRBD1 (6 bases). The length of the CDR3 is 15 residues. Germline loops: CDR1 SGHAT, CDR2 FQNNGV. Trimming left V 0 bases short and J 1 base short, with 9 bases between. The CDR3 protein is CASSLDGGANTEAFF. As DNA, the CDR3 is TGTGCCAGCAGCTTAGATGGGGGGGCGAACACTGAAGCTTTCTTT.

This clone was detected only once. The CDR3 region is CASRSGSYQPQHF. The CDR3 DNA reads as TGTGCCAGCAGATCAGGCAGCTATCAGCCCCAGCATTTT. The V and J genes are TRBV28 and TRBJ1-5, with D unresolved. The CDR3 contains 13 residues. V was trimmed by 6 bases and J by 5 bases, leaving 11 bases between them. Germline CDR1 MDHEN, CDR2 SYDVKM.